The present T cell receptor (beta chain) was sequenced within a study of blood T cell repertoires in COVID-19. This clone appeared a single time. Trimming removed 3 bases from V and 4 bases from J, with 16 bases in between. The CDR3 runs to 16 residues. Germline CDR1 reads LNHDA; CDR2 reads SQIVND (reference sequence). The data were produced by immunoSEQ multiplex PCR, yet TCRdb's version contains in-frame clones alone and is incomplete. The repertoire holds about 68,000 clones, with approximately 80% as singletons. Specimen: peripheral blood. The chain carries TRBV19 and TRBJ1-5; D perhaps matches TRBD1 (6 bases). The clonotype was recovered from a man older than 75 with acute or convalescent COVID-19. The CDR3 loop reads CASSIPRGGANQPQHF. The CDR3 DNA reads as TGTGCCAGTAGTATCCCCCGGGGGGGGGCAAATCAGCCCCAGCATTTT.